This T cell receptor delta chain was obtained from a study of Vδ1+ human thymocytes. Alphabeta T cells were depleted, then CD3+ Vdelta1+ Vdelta2- thymocytes were FACS-sorted. RNA was extracted from the cells and then reverse transcribed. CDR3 amplicons came from multiplex PCR with pooled V-gene forward and constant-region reverse primers. TCRdb re-processed the multiplex PCR reads using CATT. The sample includes about 25,000 delta-chain clones, under 8.5% of them seen just once. Whole-study findings and limits: Thymic delta-chain repertoires held about 20% Vdelta2 sequences and few Vdelta3, despite high sort purity. Many TRG clonotypes were shared between donors; TRD repertoires were essentially private. In the thymus, TRG and TRD repertoires looked highly polyclonal with Gaussian CDR3 lengths.

Germline assignment: CDR1 TSWWSYY and CDR2 QGS. The trim removed 1 base at V and 0 bases at J, leaving 30 bases unmatched. CDR3 size: 26 residues. In regard to this clone: What it binds is unknown.

The clonotype was recovered from a girl under two years old who had congenital heart surgery. The J gene is TRDJ1, the V gene TRDV1, with 12 bases that match TRDD3. Since TCRdb gives no J gene, matching the DNA to germline was used here to assign it. The specimen sequenced was Vdelta1+ gamma-delta thymocytes from the thymus. As for subset: FACS-sorted CD3+ TCRalphabeta- TCRVdelta1+ TCRVdelta2- thymocytes. CDR3 in amino acids: CALGERLGPSQIKTGGYTAYTDKLIF. In DNA form, the CDR3 reads TGTGCTCTTGGGGAACGCCTGGGTCCTTCCCAGATTAAAACTGGGGGATACACGGCGTACACCGATAAACTCATCTTT.